These 11 T cell receptor beta chains were sequenced from one sample in a study of stem cell transplantation in POMP-related autoinflammatory disease. The assay was immunoSEQ multiplex PCR, and TCRdb's table has in-frame clones only and misses some. Of tens of thousands of clones in the sample, roughly 93% were seen once. Sequenced here: CD4+ T cells from PBMCs, sampled after stem cell transplantation. These TCRs come from a human patient with POMP-related autoinflammation and immune dysregulation (PRAID). T cells may partly derive from the graft donor.

The rearrangement links TRBV5-1 to TRBJ2-6; tentatively, D is TRBD1 (5 bases). Germline-derived CDR1 and CDR2 are SGHRS and YFSETQ. This CDR3 spans 16 amino acids. V gave up 2 bases and J gave up 2 bases, with 11 bases separating them. The CDR3 DNA is TGCGCCAGCAGCTTTCAGGGCGAGGCTGGGGCCAACGTCCTGACTTTC. Translated, it gives CASSFQGEAGANVLTF.

The J gene is TRBJ2-7, the V gene TRBV11-2; D unresolved. V lost 0 bases to trimming and J lost 0 bases, with 9 bases between them. Germline V CDR1 and CDR2: SGHAT, FQNNGV. This CDR3 has 15 residues. In nucleotides, the CDR3 is TGTGCCAGCAGCTTAGATCATCCAGCCTCCTACGAGCAGTACTTC. Translating gives CASSLDHPASYEQYF.

The chain employs TRBV19 and TRBJ1-5; D gene uncertain. With 5 bases removed from V and 0 bases from J, the gap between germline ends came to 11 bases. The CDR3 length is 15 residues. Germline values: CDR1 LNHDA, CDR2 SQIVND (reference sequence). The CDR3 sequence is CASSVQVYSNQPQHF. The CDR3 coding sequence is TGTGCCAGTAGTGTCCAGGTTTATAGCAATCAGCCCCAGCATTTT.

The chain employs TRBV6-6 and TRBJ2-1; unclear D gene. Per the germline V gene, CDR1 is MNHNY and CDR2 is SVGAGI (reference sequence). This CDR3 has 13 residues. V lost 0 bases and J 8 bases, leaving 8 bases between the germline ends. The CDR3 here is CASSYSKSYEQFF. The CDR3 DNA is TGTGCCAGCAGTTACTCCAAAAGCTATGAGCAGTTCTTC.

V and J are TRBV30 and TRBJ1-3, with D possibly TRBD1 on 6 matching bases. V shed 4 bases and J shed 0 bases, with 13 bases lying between them. Germline V gene sequence: CDR1 GTSNPN, CDR2 SVGIG (reference sequence). CDR3 length equals 15 residues. As DNA, the CDR3 is TGTGCCTGGAATCCGAGGGACACCTCTGGAAACACCATATATTTT. Its protein is CAWNPRDTSGNTIYF.

CDR3 DNA sequence: TGTGCCAGCAGCCCCCGCCTCTTGGTCACCTACGAGCAGTACTTC. This translates into CASSPRLLVTYEQYF. This sequence joins TRBV5-6 and TRBJ2-7; D is unresolved. Germline CDR1 SGHDT, CDR2 YYEEEE. The CDR3 runs to 15 residues. The V end was cut by 4 bases, the J end by 2 bases, with 16 bases between.

This clone has just one count. The V call is TRBV7-9, the J call TRBJ2-1; D may be TRBD2 (5 bases). The germline V and J ends were trimmed by 7 bases and 10 bases, with 8 bases remaining between them. The CDR3 is made up of 10 amino acids. Germline V CDR1 and CDR2: SEHNR, FQNEAQ (reference sequence). CDR3 protein: CASTRREQFF. CDR3 in DNA: TGTGCCAGCACTCGGAGGGAGCAGTTCTTC.

Turning to this clone: The junction departs from germline at one end; a sequencing error may be responsible. The rearrangement joins TRBV10-2 to TRBJ2-5, with D perhaps TRBD1 (5 bases). Germline values: CDR1 WSHSY, CDR2 SAAADI. This CDR3 is 14 amino acids long. CDR3 bases: TGCGCCAGCCGTGAAGGCGCAGGGCAAGAGACCCAGTACTTC. Translated, it gives CASREGAGQETQYF.

The rearrangement joins TRBV4-1 to TRBJ1-6, with TRBD1 as a possible D gene (5 bases). CDR1 and CDR2 from the germline V gene are MGHRA and YSYEKL. The CDR3 extends over 17 amino acids. V was clipped by 1 base and J by 6 bases, with 16 bases between them. The CDR3, as DNA: TGCGCCAGCAGCCAAGGAGTCCAGGGAGGGCGTAATTCACCCCTCCACTTT. It encodes CASSQGVQGGRNSPLHF.

The CDR3 loop is CASSLLSAGTYGYTF. Here the CDR3 DNA reads TGTGCCAGCAGTTTATTGTCGGCAGGGACCTATGGCTACACCTTC. The V and J genes are TRBV28 and TRBJ1-2; a weak D match, TRBD1 (5 bases). CDR1 is MDHEN, CDR2 SYDVKM, per germline. V lost 1 base, J lost 4 bases, and 13 bases lay in between. The CDR3 runs to 15 residues.

The chain employs TRBV2 and TRBJ2-7; 8 nucleotides match TRBD1. After removal of 6 bases from V and 4 bases from J, the junction contained 8 bases not matched to a gene. Germline CDR1 is SNHLY and CDR2 is FYNNEI. This CDR3 has 14 amino acids. CDR3: CASSRDRGEYEQYF. CDR3 nucleotides: TGTGCCAGCAGCCGAGACAGGGGTGAATACGAGCAGTACTTC.